These 10 T cell receptor beta chains were all obtained from the same sample, sequenced in a study of T cell changes during pregnancy in multiple sclerosis. The table came from immunoSEQ multiplex PCR; TCRdb's copy has only in-frame clones and leaves some out. The profile shows about 33,000 clones, approximately 91% of them singletons. The sample here was CD4+ T cells from peripheral blood mononuclear cells, taken in the third trimester of pregnancy. The receptors come from a female donor in good health, enrolled as a control in a pregnancy study.

CDR3 sequence: CASSSTGPRTEAFF. CDR3 DNA: TGTGCCAGCAGTTCAACAGGGCCTCGCACTGAAGCTTTCTTT. The chain carries TRBV6-5 and TRBJ1-1; a weak D match, TRBD1 (6 bases). V lost 4 bases, J lost 4 bases, and 13 bases lay in between. This CDR3 comprises 14 residues. Germline V CDR1 and CDR2: MNHEY, SVGAGI.

The CDR3: CASTWGRSYGYTF. CDR3 DNA sequence: TGTGCCAGTACATGGGGGCGCAGCTATGGCTACACCTTC. The genes are TRBV19 and TRBJ1-2, with D perhaps matching TRBD1 (6 bases). V lost 7 bases, J lost 4 bases, and 13 bases lay in between. This CDR3 has 13 amino acids. CDR1 is LNHDA, CDR2 SQIVND, per germline (reference sequence).

V and J are TRBV11-2 and TRBJ2-5; D unresolved. The CDR3 is 13 amino acids. Trimming pared 4 bases from V and 5 bases from J, leaving 11 bases between. Germline V gene sequence: CDR1 SGHAT, CDR2 FQNNGV. The DNA of the CDR3 is TGTGCCAGCAGCTCGGCCGACTGGGAGACCCAGTACTTC. Its translation: CASSSADWETQYF.

The chain uses TRBV11-1 and TRBJ2-1, with 13 bases that match TRBD2. The CDR3 loop spans 17 amino acids. V dropped 6 bases and J dropped 1; count of bases not matched to a gene: 6. The germline gives CDR1 SGHAT, CDR2 FQDESV (reference sequence). In DNA form, the CDR3 reads TGTGCCAGCAGGGGACTAGCGGGATCCCCGTCCTACAATGAGCAGTTCTTC. Translation gives CASRGLAGSPSYNEQFF.

The CDR3 sequence: CASSFITGTGNTIYF. CDR3 DNA sequence: TGTGCCAGCAGCTTTATAACGGGGACTGGAAACACCATATATTTT. This chain uses TRBV5-6 with TRBJ1-3; no reliable D call. V dropped 2 bases and J dropped 2 bases, with 11 bases sitting between them. CDR3 length: 15 residues. Germline assignment: CDR1 SGHDT and CDR2 YYEEEE.

This chain uses TRBV5-4 with TRBJ1-5, with a weak D call TRBD1 (6 bases). CDR1 and CDR2 (germline): SGHNT, YYREEE (reference sequence). Trimming removed 4 bases from V and 3 bases from J, with 11 bases in between. The CDR3 sequence is 14 residues long. The CDR3 DNA reads as TGTGCCAGCAGCATTAGGGGGTTCAATCAGCCCCAGCATTTT. This gives the protein CASSIRGFNQPQHF.

This chain links TRBV28 with TRBJ1-5; 7 bases match TRBD1. Trimming cost V 5 bases and J 0 bases; bases outside gene matches: 4. This CDR3 contains 15 residues. Germline lookup yields CDR1 MDHEN and CDR2 SYDVKM. The CDR3 sequence is CASSRQGISNQPQHF. As DNA, the CDR3 is TGTGCCAGCAGTCGACAGGGTATTAGCAATCAGCCCCAGCATTTT.

This chain connects TRBV7-2 to TRBJ1-4; TRBD1 is a possible D gene (5 bases). The CDR3 consists of 14 residues. The germline gives CDR1 SGHTA, CDR2 FQGNSA. Between the trimmed V and J ends, which lost 1 base and 5 bases, there was a span of 8 bases. CDR3: CASSLVAGNEKLFF. CDR3 sequence (DNA): TGTGCCAGCAGCTTAGTTGCAGGGAATGAAAAACTGTTTTTT. The full variable domain, completed using reference TRBV7-2 and TRBJ1-4, is GAGVSQSPSNKVTEKGKDVELRCDPISGHTALYWYRQSLGQGLEFLIYFQGNSAPDKSGLPSDRFSAERTGGSVSTLTIQRTQQEDSAVYLCASSLVAGNEKLFFGSGTQLSVL.

This chain connects TRBV5-4 to TRBJ2-1; 11 positions match TRBD2. CDR3 length: 18 amino acids. Germline CDR1 and CDR2: SGHNT and YYREEE (reference sequence). The V gene end was trimmed by 0 bases and the J gene end by 7 bases; junction bases not matched to a gene: 12. The CDR3 here is CASSLGGRLAGGRNEQFF. The CDR3 DNA reads as TGTGCCAGCAGCTTGGGGGGGCGCCTAGCGGGAGGAAGGAATGAGCAGTTCTTC.

This chain connects TRBV25-1 to TRBJ2-1, with 13 bases that match TRBD2. The length of the CDR3 is 18 residues. With V trimmed by 3 bases and J by 2 bases, 7 bases remained unmatched. Germline values: CDR1 MGHDK, CDR2 SYGVNS. CDR3 in DNA: TGTGCCAGCAGTGATCCCACTAGCGGGAGGGATACCTACAATGAGCAGTTCTTC. This gives the protein CASSDPTSGRDTYNEQFF.